The following is a TCR beta chain sequence with its context. Evenly divided among several immunoSEQ plates was the genomic DNA of each subset. The data were produced by immunoSEQ multiplex PCR, yet TCRdb's version contains in-frame clones alone and is incomplete. Altogether some 2,500,000 clones are present, about nine tenths being singletons, with the ten largest covering around 0.4%. These data are taken from a study of shared clonotypes between healthy human individuals. Looked up from germline, CDR1 is SEHNR and CDR2 is FQNEAQ (reference sequence). With V trimmed by 5 bases and J by 8 bases, 12 bases remained unmatched. The CDR3 contains 15 residues.

What was sequenced was naive CD4+ T cells from PBMCs. Subset described: CD45RA+ positively selected. This clonotype was obtained from a man younger than 35 in good health. Some clones in this sample may be carry-over from other donors' samples. The chain is built from TRBV7-9 and TRBJ2-5; 9 bases are a match to TRBD1. CDR3: CASSPRDRERATQYF. DNA for the CDR3: TGTGCCAGCAGCCCACGGGACAGGGAGCGGGCAACCCAGTACTTC.